The 24 T cell receptor beta chains below were found in one sample sequenced in a study of blood T cell repertoires in COVID-19. Only in-frame clones appear in the TCRdb table, and some are missing; sequencing was by immunoSEQ multiplex PCR. The sample has around 300,000 clones; approximately 85% are singletons. Source material: peripheral blood. The source of these receptors is a woman in her 70s with acute or convalescent COVID-19.

This rearrangement joins TRBV19 to TRBJ1-4; possible D gene TRBD1, 6 bases. Trimming left V 6 bases short and J 8 bases short, with 16 bases between. The CDR3 is 14 amino acids. Germline assignment: CDR1 LNHDA and CDR2 SQIVND (reference sequence). The CDR3 sequence: CASRLSQGGEKLFF. CDR3 sequence (DNA): TGTGCCAGTAGACTGTCACAGGGAGGGGAAAAACTGTTTTTT.

The gene calls are TRBV7-2 and TRBJ2-3, with TRBD2 matching over 9 bases. V lost 2 bases and J lost 5; bases outside the gene matches: 5. Germline CDR1 is SGHTA and CDR2 is FQGNSA. The CDR3 extends over 15 amino acids. The CDR3 region has the DNA TGTGCCAGCAGCTTAAGGAGCGGGGGGCAAGATACGCAGTATTTT. Translating gives CASSLRSGGQDTQYF.

The J gene is TRBJ2-5, the V gene TRBV5-1; D is possibly TRBD2 (6 bases). V lost 7 bases and J lost 2, with 18 bases in between. Germline V lookup: CDR1 SGHRS, CDR2 YFSETQ. The CDR3 loop spans 15 amino acids. CDR3 region: CASATGTVQQETQYF. The DNA of the CDR3 is TGCGCCAGCGCTACCGGGACTGTCCAACAAGAGACCCAGTACTTC.

The CDR3 reads CASSQDSQGGNTEAFF. The CDR3 DNA sequence: TGTGCCAGCAGCCAAGATTCGCAGGGTGGGAACACTGAAGCTTTCTTT. The chain is built from TRBV4-2 and TRBJ1-1; weak D call: TRBD1 (5 bases). The V gene's germline CDR1 is LGHNA and CDR2 YNFKEQ. V was cut by 0 bases and J by 1 base, with 12 bases left in between. This CDR3 is 16 amino acids long.

The rearrangement uses TRBV10-3 and TRBJ2-2; unclear D gene. This CDR3 has 17 residues. Germline V lookup: CDR1 ENHRY, CDR2 SYGVKD. Trimming took 0 bases from V and 0 from J, leaving 11 bases between them. The CDR3 bases are TGTGCCATCAGTGAGTCGGGCAGGCTGACGAACACCGGGGAGCTGTTTTTT. Its translation: CAISESGRLTNTGELFF.

This clone was detected only a few times. This rearrangement joins TRBV3-1 (or the pseudogene TRBV3-2) to TRBJ1-1; possible D gene TRBD1, 5 bases. CDR1 and CDR2 (germline): LGHDT, YNNKEL (reference sequence). The CDR3 loop spans 12 amino acids. Trimming left V 1 base short and J 7 bases short, with 7 bases between. This CDR3 reads CASSQGRGEAFF. CDR3 DNA: TGTGCCAGCAGCCAAGGGAGGGGTGAAGCTTTCTTT.

Concerning this clone itself: The same CDR3 is also encoded by other DNA sequences in this sample. The chain combines TRBV15 with TRBJ2-3; no reliable D call. The V gene lost 1 base and the J gene lost 0 bases, with 5 bases spanning the gap. This CDR3 is built from 14 residues. Germline lookup yields CDR1 LNHNV and CDR2 YYDKDF (reference sequence). The CDR3 DNA is TGTGCCACCAGCAGAGGCGGAAGCACAGATACGCAGTATTTT. Its protein is CATSRGGSTDTQYF. Complete variable domain (other parts from reference TRBV15 and TRBJ2-3): DAMVIQNPRYQVTQFGKPVTLSCSQTLNHNVMYWYQQKSSQAPKLLFHYYDKDFNNEADTPDNFQSRRPNTSFCFLDIRSPGLGDTAMYLCATSRGGSTDTQYFGPGTRLTVL.

DNA of the CDR3: TGTGCCAGTAGCGACTGGGCTGGGGCCAACGTCCTGACTTTC. This gives the protein CASSDWAGANVLTF. This chain links TRBV19 with TRBJ2-6; no firm D call. V lost 6 bases and J lost 2, with 8 bases in between. Germline CDR1 reads LNHDA; CDR2 reads SQIVND (reference sequence). There are 14 residues in the CDR3.

CDR3: CASRGPDRGTETQYF. CDR3 bases: TGTGCCAGCAGGGGCCCAGACAGGGGAACGGAGACCCAGTACTTC. The rearrangement joins TRBV6-6 to TRBJ2-5; 8 nucleotides align to TRBD1. Trimming at V came to 6 bases and at J to 5 bases, leaving 11 bases not matched to a gene. The CDR3 length is 15 residues. The germline V gene encodes CDR1 MNHNY and CDR2 SVGAGI (reference sequence).

The chain recombines TRBV11-3 with TRBJ2-1; weak D call: TRBD2 (6 bases). CDR1 SGHNT and CDR2 YENEEA come from the germline V gene. This CDR3 has 15 amino acids. V gave up 3 bases and J gave up 1 base, with 10 bases separating them. The CDR3 DNA follows: TGTGCCAGCAGCTTGCGGGGTTCTTCCTACAATGAGCAGTTCTTC. It yields the protein CASSLRGSSYNEQFF.

The V gene is TRBV5-1, the J gene TRBJ2-7; 7 bases are a match to TRBD2. Germline CDR1 and CDR2: SGHRS and YFSETQ. The CDR3 is made up of 15 amino acids. V lost 0 bases and J lost 0; bases outside the gene matches: 3. The CDR3 sequence: CASSLGGGSSYEQYF. In DNA, the CDR3 is TGCGCCAGCAGCTTGGGAGGCGGGAGCTCCTACGAGCAGTACTTC.

V is TRBV9 and J is TRBJ2-7; 9 nucleotides line up with TRBD2. V lost 4 bases and J lost 5; bases outside the gene matches: 16. CDR1 is SGDLS, CDR2 YYNGEE, per germline. The CDR3 has 17 residues. CDR3 amino acids: CASSPGPGLANRDEQYF. In DNA form, the CDR3 reads TGTGCCAGCAGCCCAGGACCGGGACTAGCAAATCGTGACGAGCAGTACTTC.

The chain links TRBV6-4 to TRBJ1-6; 8 bases are shared with TRBD1. The CDR3 has 16 residues. The junction had 9 bases not matched to a gene; V was cut back by 4 bases and J by 7 bases. The germline gives CDR1 MRHNA, CDR2 SNTAGT. CDR3 DNA sequence: TGTGCCAGCAGTGGAAGGGGGGACAGGACCAATTCACCCCTCCACTTT. Amino acids: CASSGRGDRTNSPLHF.

The gene calls are TRBV6-1 and TRBJ1-6; D is unclear. V lost 1 base and J 7 bases, leaving 11 bases between the germline ends. The CDR3 covers 15 residues. Germline V gene sequence: CDR1 MNHNS, CDR2 SASEGT. Here the CDR3 reads CASSEGRLSNSPLHF. CDR3 sequence (DNA): TGTGCCAGCAGTGAAGGGCGACTGTCAAATTCACCCCTCCACTTT.

This chain links TRBV5-4 with TRBJ2-5, with D perhaps TRBD2 (6 bases). This CDR3 contains 14 residues. V lost 5 bases and J 3 bases, leaving 14 bases between the germline ends. In germline, CDR1 is SGHNT, CDR2 YYREEE (reference sequence). DNA of the CDR3: TGTGCCAGCAGGCCAAACTCGGGGGAAGAGACCCAGTACTTC. Amino acids: CASRPNSGEETQYF.

This rearrangement joins TRBV7-9 to TRBJ2-2; TRBD2 matches 12 bases. This CDR3 is 17 amino acids long. In germline, CDR1 is SEHNR, CDR2 FQNEAQ (reference sequence). J was trimmed by 5 bases and V by 3 bases; bases with no gene match: 7. The CDR3 here is CASSFSSGGARTGELFF. For the CDR3, the DNA is TGTGCCAGCAGCTTTTCTAGCGGGGGGGCTCGGACCGGGGAGCTGTTTTTT. Together with reference TRBV7-9 and TRBJ2-2, the CDR3 gives the full variable domain: DTGVSQNPRHKITKRGQNVTFRCDPISEHNRLYWYRQTLGQGPEFLTYFQNEAQLEKSRLLSDRFSAERPKGSFSTLEIQRTEQGDSAMYLCASSFSSGGARTGELFFGEGSRLTVL.

This chain links TRBV7-8 with TRBJ2-1; D is perhaps TRBD2 (6 bases). The CDR3 is 16 residues long. Germline V gene data show CDR1 as SGHVS and CDR2 as FQNEAQ. Trimming removed 5 bases at V and 6 bases at J, with 20 bases between. The CDR3 nucleotides read TGTGCCAGCAGCCCTTCTAGGGTAGCGGCCTTCAATGAGCAGTTCTTC. Translating it yields CASSPSRVAAFNEQFF.

The genes are TRBV6-1 and TRBJ2-7; D unclear. The CDR3 totals 15 residues. The V gene lost 2 bases and the J gene lost 0 bases, with 11 bases spanning the gap. Germline V gives CDR1 MNHNS, CDR2 SASEGT. The CDR3 spells CASSEPRRASYEQYF. CDR3 bases: TGTGCCAGCAGTGAACCGCGGCGAGCCTCCTACGAGCAGTACTTC.

The chain carries TRBV15 and TRBJ1-3; a weak D match, TRBD1 (5 bases). V lost 1 base, J lost 0 bases, and 13 bases lay in between. CDR1 is LNHNV and CDR2 is YYDKDF in the germline V gene (reference sequence). This CDR3 has 17 residues. The CDR3, as DNA: TGTGCCACCAGCAGAGGGGACTCTACCGCCTCTGGAAACACCATATATTTT. Translated, it gives CATSRGDSTASGNTIYF.

The chain combines TRBV6-5 with TRBJ2-5; tentative D call: TRBD1 (5 bases). V was shortened by 6 bases and J by 5 bases, with 16 bases between the two germline ends. Per germline, CDR1 MNHEY and CDR2 SVGAGI. CDR3 length: 14 amino acids. CDR3 sequence reads: CASRGLGVGETQYF. The CDR3 region has the DNA TGTGCCAGCAGGGGATTAGGGGTCGGGGAGACCCAGTACTTC.

This chain links TRBV4-2 with TRBJ1-1, with D uncertain. Deletions cut 0 bases from V and 11 bases from J, with 10 bases between. Germline lookup yields CDR1 LGHNA and CDR2 YNFKEQ. The CDR3 length is 12 residues. The CDR3 reads CASSQDVTRAFF. The CDR3 DNA follows: TGTGCCAGCAGCCAAGATGTGACAAGGGCTTTCTTT.

This clone was counted once. This rearrangement joins TRBV20-1 to TRBJ1-2, with D possibly matching TRBD1 (6 bases). CDR3 length: 13 amino acids. Trimming took off 6 bases at V and 4 bases at J, with 15 bases between the two ends. Germline CDR1 DFQATT, CDR2 SNEGSKA (reference sequence). The CDR3 spells CSASQDSVYGYTF. DNA of the CDR3: TGCAGTGCGAGTCAGGACAGCGTCTATGGCTACACCTTC.

The gene calls are TRBV27 and TRBJ1-6; D may be TRBD1 (5 bases). The CDR3 consists of 17 residues. Germline-derived CDR1 and CDR2 are MNHEY and SMNVEV (reference sequence). The germline V and J ends were trimmed by 7 bases and 9 bases, with 25 bases remaining between them. Written as DNA, the CDR3 is TGTGCCAGCACCACTCCCCTCGGGGGGGGAAGAGGTTCACCCCTCCACTTT. It translates to CASTTPLGGGRGSPLHF.

This chain links TRBV5-8 with TRBJ2-7, with D hard to call. Germline V gene sequence: CDR1 SGHTS, CDR2 YDEGEE. CDR3 length equals 14 residues. V dropped 4 bases and J dropped 2 bases, with 13 bases sitting between them. CDR3 in DNA: TGTGCCAGCAGCCCCTACGTCGCCGCCTACGAGCAGTACTTC. Translation gives CASSPYVAAYEQYF. The whole variable domain, remainder taken from reference TRBV5-8 and TRBJ2-7, is EAGVTQSPTHLIKTRGQQATLRCSPISGHTSVYWYQQALGLGLQFLLWYDEGEERNRGNFPPRFSGRQFPNYSSELNVNALELEDSALYLCASSPYVAAYEQYFGPGTRLTVT.